This T cell receptor (beta chain) was observed in a study of blood T cell repertoires in COVID-19. For the study at large: Samples representing acute and convalescent COVID-19 were sourced from the United States, Italy and Spain. PBMCs, B-cell-depleted T cells, or T cells were the source of the cDNA or gDNA that made up the material.

Per the authors' pipeline: Amplified reference gene primers provided the basis for estimating nucleated cell counts. Repertoires were generated with immunoSEQ multiplex PCR, while TCRdb's copy carries only in-frame clones and drops some. D and trimming come from the DNA, and the V and J calls and clone size come from that table. The repertoire consists of about 140,000 clones, with roughly 80% occurring once and the leading ten covering roughly 11%. Deletions cut 0 bases from V and 3 bases from J, with 9 bases between. CDR1 and CDR2 (germline): KGHSH, LQKENI. The CDR3 is 15 residues long. The TCR originated in a man in his sixties who had recovered from COVID-19. The rearrangement links TRBV18 to TRBJ1-3; D remains ambiguous. Input material: peripheral blood. The CDR3 loop is CASSPPYSLGNTIYF. The CDR3 nucleotides are TGTGCCAGCTCACCACCGTACAGTCTTGGAAACACCATATATTTT.